A selection of T cell receptor beta chains follows, all from one sample in a study of blood T cell repertoires in COVID-19. TCRdb's copy holds only in-frame clones and misses some; the assay was immunoSEQ multiplex PCR. The sample records some 24,000 clones, roughly nine tenths being singletons. The sequencing input was peripheral blood. The origin of the receptors is an older man with acute or convalescent COVID-19. The CDR3 runs from the conserved cysteine through the conserved F or W. D genes are given only for firm matches. Rows give clone size only sometimes, using once, few, many, or a class for an expanded clone.

clone size: NA
J gene: TRBJ2-7
D gene: NA
V gene: TRBV19
CDR3 DNA: TGTGCCAGTAGTATTGGGCAGGGGGGATCCTACGAGCAGTACTTC
CDR3 protein: CASSIGQGGSYEQYF

clone size: NA
J gene: TRBJ2-1
D gene: NA
V gene: TRBV7-2
CDR3 DNA: TGTGCCAGCAGCTCCGGGACTCGCTCCACCAATGAGCAGTTCTTC
CDR3 protein: CASSSGTRSTNEQFF

clone size: NA
J gene: TRBJ1-2
D gene: TRBD1
V gene: TRBV3-1/TRBV3-2
CDR3 DNA: TGTGCCAGCAGCCGTTCCCCGGGACAGAGGACTAATGGCTACACCTTC
CDR3 protein: CASSRSPGQRTNGYTF

clone size: NA
J gene: TRBJ2-2
D gene: NA
V gene: TRBV28
CDR3 DNA: TGTGCCAGCAGTCGGGGACAGAACACCGGGGAGCTGTTTTTT
CDR3 protein: CASSRGQNTGELFF

clone size: NA
J gene: TRBJ2-7
D gene: TRBD2
V gene: TRBV7-2
CDR3 DNA: TGTGCCAGCAGCTCCGGGACTAGCGGGAGGTGGTACGAGCAGTACTTC
CDR3 protein: CASSSGTSGRWYEQYF

clone size: NA
J gene: TRBJ2-1
D gene: TRBD2
V gene: TRBV5-1
CDR3 DNA: TGCGCCAGCAGCTCCGGACTAGCGGTATACAATGAGCAGTTCTTC
CDR3 protein: CASSSGLAVYNEQFF

clone size: NA
J gene: TRBJ2-3
D gene: TRBD2
V gene: TRBV7-9
CDR3 DNA: TGTGCCAGCAGCTTAGCACTAGCGGGGGGCACAGATACGCAGTATTTT
CDR3 protein: CASSLALAGGTDTQYF

clone size: few
J gene: TRBJ1-1
D gene: NA
V gene: TRBV7-9
CDR3 DNA: TGTGCCAGCAGCTTAGTGGGCAGGGAGAACACTGAAGCTTTCTTT
CDR3 protein: CASSLVGRENTEAFF

clone size: NA
J gene: TRBJ2-7
D gene: TRBD2
V gene: TRBV2
CDR3 DNA: TGTGCCAGCAGTGATCAACTAGCGGGGATGTCCGAGCAGTACTTC
CDR3 protein: CASSDQLAGMSEQYF

clone size: once
J gene: TRBJ1-4
D gene: NA
V gene: TRBV7-8
CDR3 DNA: TGTGCCAGCAGCTTAGACCCCACCCCAACGGATGAAAAACTGTTTTTT
CDR3 protein: CASSLDPTPTDEKLFF

clone size: few
J gene: TRBJ1-6
D gene: NA
V gene: TRBV7-8
CDR3 DNA: TGTGCCAGCAGCGGCCAAAAGGGGGATAATTCACCCCTCCACTTT
CDR3 protein: CASSGQKGDNSPLHF

clone size: NA
J gene: TRBJ2-7
D gene: NA
V gene: TRBV11-3
CDR3 DNA: TGTGCCAGCAGTAAGGGCGGGCTCTACGAGCAGTACTTC
CDR3 protein: CASSKGGLYEQYF

clone size: NA
J gene: TRBJ2-1
D gene: TRBD1
V gene: TRBV7-8
CDR3 DNA: TGTGCCAGCAGCTTGACAGGGGGGTACAATGAGCAGTTCTTC
CDR3 protein: CASSLTGGYNEQFF

clone size: once
J gene: TRBJ2-7
D gene: NA
V gene: TRBV28
CDR3 DNA: TGTGCCAGCAGCCGCGCTCAGGGGGGAGCCTACGAGCAGTACTTC
CDR3 protein: CASSRAQGGAYEQYF

clone size: once
J gene: TRBJ1-5
D gene: NA
V gene: TRBV10-1
CDR3 DNA: TGCGCCAGCAGTGAGTCTCGGGTTCAGCCCCAGCATTTT
CDR3 protein: CASSESRVQPQHF

clone size: NA
J gene: TRBJ2-2
D gene: NA
V gene: TRBV3-1/TRBV3-2
CDR3 DNA: TGTGCCAGCAGCCAAGAGGGGAGGTGGGCCGGGGAGCTGTTTTTT
CDR3 protein: CASSQEGRWAGELFF

clone size: once
J gene: TRBJ1-1
D gene: NA
V gene: TRBV7-2
CDR3 DNA: TGTGCCAGCAGCTTAGCATATCGGAGAAACACTGAAGCTTTCTTT
CDR3 protein: CASSLAYRRNTEAFF

clone size: NA
J gene: TRBJ1-1
D gene: TRBD1
V gene: TRBV19
CDR3 DNA: TGTGCCAGTAAAGGACAGGAGAACACTGAAGCTTTCTTT
CDR3 protein: CASKGQENTEAFF

clone size: once
J gene: TRBJ1-2
D gene: NA
V gene: TRBV5-1
CDR3 DNA: TGCGCCAGCAGCTTGGCGCGTACGGGGTTACATGGCTACACCTTC
CDR3 protein: CASSLARTGLHGYTF

clone size: NA
J gene: TRBJ1-6
D gene: NA
V gene: TRBV19
CDR3 DNA: TGTGCCAGTAGTATAAGATCCGGGAGCTCCTATAATTCACCCCTCCACTTT
CDR3 protein: CASSIRSGSSYNSPLHF

clone size: NA
J gene: TRBJ1-2
D gene: TRBD1
V gene: TRBV18
CDR3 DNA: TGTGCCAGCTCACCGGGACAGGGGGCGAGGTATGGCTACACCTTC
CDR3 protein: CASSPGQGARYGYTF

clone size: NA
J gene: TRBJ2-4
D gene: TRBD1
V gene: TRBV29-1
CDR3 DNA: TGCAGCGTTGAATGGCAGGGGGCGGACAAAAACATTCAGTACTTC
CDR3 protein: CSVEWQGADKNIQYF

clone size: NA
J gene: TRBJ1-2
D gene: NA
V gene: TRBV27
CDR3 DNA: TGTGCCAGCAGCGACTTTAGAGGTGGCTACACCTTC
CDR3 protein: CASSDFRGGYTF

clone size: NA
J gene: TRBJ1-4
D gene: TRBD1
V gene: TRBV28
CDR3 DNA: TGTGCCAGCAGTTTTTTCGGGACAGGGGGTGAAAAACTGTTTTTT
CDR3 protein: CASSFFGTGGEKLFF

clone size: NA
J gene: TRBJ1-6
D gene: NA
V gene: TRBV28
CDR3 DNA: TGTGCCAGCAGGGGGAGGGAACTTTATAATTCACCCCTCCACTTT
CDR3 protein: CASRGRELYNSPLHF

clone size: NA
J gene: TRBJ2-1
D gene: TRBD2
V gene: TRBV6-5
CDR3 DNA: TGTGCCAGCAGTCCTAGCGGCAAATTCGGGCAGTTCTTC
CDR3 protein: CASSPSGKFGQFF

clone size: NA
J gene: TRBJ1-5
D gene: NA
V gene: TRBV28
CDR3 DNA: TGTGCCAGCAGTTTATGGGACATAGAGCTATATAGCAATCAGCCCCAGCATTTT
CDR3 protein: CASSLWDIELYSNQPQHF

clone size: NA
J gene: TRBJ2-1
D gene: NA
V gene: TRBV20-1
CDR3 DNA: TGCAGTGCTAGTGCCACAGAAAGCTCCTACAATGAGCAGTTCTTC
CDR3 protein: CSASATESSYNEQFF

clone size: NA
J gene: TRBJ1-6
D gene: NA
V gene: TRBV28
CDR3 DNA: TGTGCCAGCAGTCTAACCGGGAGCGGCGCACCCCTCCACTTT
CDR3 protein: CASSLTGSGAPLHF

clone size: NA
J gene: TRBJ2-5
D gene: NA
V gene: TRBV5-1
CDR3 DNA: TGCGCCAGCAGCTTGAGCGTACGGGAGACCCAGTACTTC
CDR3 protein: CASSLSVRETQYF

clone size: NA
J gene: TRBJ2-2
D gene: TRBD2
V gene: TRBV9
CDR3 DNA: TGTGCCAGCAGTCCGACTAGCGGGAGTGGCGGGGAGCTGTTTTTT
CDR3 protein: CASSPTSGSGGELFF

clone size: NA
J gene: TRBJ2-7
D gene: NA
V gene: TRBV6-6
CDR3 DNA: TGTGCCAGCAGTTATCGTCGACAGGAACCCTACGAGCAGTACTTC
CDR3 protein: CASSYRRQEPYEQYF